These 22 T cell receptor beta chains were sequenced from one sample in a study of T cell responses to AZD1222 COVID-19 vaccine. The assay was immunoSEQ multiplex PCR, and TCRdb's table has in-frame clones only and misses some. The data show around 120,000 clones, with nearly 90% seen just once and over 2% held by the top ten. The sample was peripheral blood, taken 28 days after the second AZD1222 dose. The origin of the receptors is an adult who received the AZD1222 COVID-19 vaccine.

The CDR3: CASSIVYRSYEQYF. The CDR3 coding sequence is TGTGCCAGTAGTATAGTCTACAGGAGCTACGAGCAGTACTTC. The chain is built from TRBV19 and TRBJ2-7; maybe TRBD1 (5 bases). The germline V gene has CDR1 LNHDA and CDR2 SQIVND (reference sequence). This CDR3 comprises 14 residues. V was clipped by 1 base and J by 3 bases, with 10 bases between them.

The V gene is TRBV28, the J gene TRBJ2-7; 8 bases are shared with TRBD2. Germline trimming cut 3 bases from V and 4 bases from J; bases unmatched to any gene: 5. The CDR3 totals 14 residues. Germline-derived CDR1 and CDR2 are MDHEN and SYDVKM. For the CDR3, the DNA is TGTGCCAGCAGTTTTCTGTCGGGAGGGTACGAGCAGTACTTC. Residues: CASSFLSGGYEQYF.

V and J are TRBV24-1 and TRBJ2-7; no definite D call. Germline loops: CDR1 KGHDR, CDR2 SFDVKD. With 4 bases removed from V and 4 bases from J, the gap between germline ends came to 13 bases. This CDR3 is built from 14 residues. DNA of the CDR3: TGTGCCACCAGTGACCCCCCCCTTGATTACGAGCAGTACTTC. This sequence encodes CATSDPPLDYEQYF.

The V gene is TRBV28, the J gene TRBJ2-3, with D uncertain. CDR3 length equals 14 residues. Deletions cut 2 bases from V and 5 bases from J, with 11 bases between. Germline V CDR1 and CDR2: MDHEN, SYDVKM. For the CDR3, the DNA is TGTGCCAGCAGTTTAACCGGATTCAAAGATACGCAGTATTTT. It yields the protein CASSLTGFKDTQYF.

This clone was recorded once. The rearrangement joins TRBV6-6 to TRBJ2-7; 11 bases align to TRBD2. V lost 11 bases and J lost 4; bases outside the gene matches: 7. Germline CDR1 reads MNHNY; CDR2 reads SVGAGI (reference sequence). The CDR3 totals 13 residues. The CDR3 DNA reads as TGTGCCGGATCGACTAGCGGGATGTACGAGCAGTACTTC. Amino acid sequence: CAGSTSGMYEQYF.

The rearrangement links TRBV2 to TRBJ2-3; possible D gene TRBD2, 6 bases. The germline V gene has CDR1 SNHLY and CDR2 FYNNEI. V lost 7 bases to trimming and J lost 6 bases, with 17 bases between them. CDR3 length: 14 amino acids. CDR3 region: CASTKGIAADTQYF. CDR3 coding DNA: TGTGCCAGCACCAAGGGAATAGCGGCGGATACGCAGTATTTT.

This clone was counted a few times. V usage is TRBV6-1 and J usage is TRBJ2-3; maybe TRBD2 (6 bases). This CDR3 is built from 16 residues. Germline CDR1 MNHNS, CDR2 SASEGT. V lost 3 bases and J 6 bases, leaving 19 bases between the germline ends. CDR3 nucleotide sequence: TGTGCCAGCAGTGAGACCCAGGAGGGCTCGAGGGATACGCAGTATTTT. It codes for CASSETQEGSRDTQYF.

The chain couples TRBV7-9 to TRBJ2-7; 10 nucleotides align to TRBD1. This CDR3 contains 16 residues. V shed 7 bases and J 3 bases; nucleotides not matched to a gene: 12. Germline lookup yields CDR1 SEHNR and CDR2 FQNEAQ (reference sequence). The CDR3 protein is CASTIWDRGNFYEQYF. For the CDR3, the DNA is TGTGCCAGCACCATATGGGACAGGGGAAATTTCTACGAGCAGTACTTC. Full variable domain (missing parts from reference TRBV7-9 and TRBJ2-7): DTGVSQNPRHKITKRGQNVTFRCDPISEHNRLYWYRQTLGQGPEFLTYFQNEAQLEKSRLLSDRFSAERPKGSFSTLEIQRTEQGDSAMYLCASTIWDRGNFYEQYFGPGTRLTVT.

The CDR3 DNA sequence: TGTGCCAGCAGTCCCTTTAGGGGGAGGGGCTACAATGAGCAGTTCTTC. Protein: CASSPFRGRGYNEQFF. This rearrangement joins TRBV27 to TRBJ2-1; weak D call: TRBD2 (7 bases). Germline CDR1 reads MNHEY; CDR2 reads SMNVEV (reference sequence). V dropped 5 bases and J dropped 3 bases, with 17 bases sitting between them. There are 16 residues in the CDR3.

The CDR3 DNA reads TGTGCCAGCAGTCTCCACCCGGCGGAGGGTATTGAGCAGTTCTTC. Translation gives CASSLHPAEGIEQFF. V is TRBV28 and J is TRBJ2-1; TRBD2 is a possible D gene (6 bases). The germline V gene encodes CDR1 MDHEN and CDR2 SYDVKM. V was pared by 5 bases and J by 9 bases, with 20 bases between. There are 15 residues in the CDR3. Full variable domain (outside the CDR3, taken from reference TRBV28 and TRBJ2-1): DVKVTQSSRYLVKRTGEKVFLECVQDMDHENMFWYRQDPGLGLRLIYFSYDVKMKEKGDIPEGYSVSREKKERFSLILESASTNQTSMYLCASSLHPAEGIEQFFGPGTRLTVL.

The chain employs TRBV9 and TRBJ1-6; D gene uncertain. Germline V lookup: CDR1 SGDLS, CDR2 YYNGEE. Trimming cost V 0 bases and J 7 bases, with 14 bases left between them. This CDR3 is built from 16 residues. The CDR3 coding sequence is TGTGCCAGCAGCGTAGGAGTCGACCGTGTCAATTCACCCCTCCACTTT. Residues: CASSVGVDRVNSPLHF.

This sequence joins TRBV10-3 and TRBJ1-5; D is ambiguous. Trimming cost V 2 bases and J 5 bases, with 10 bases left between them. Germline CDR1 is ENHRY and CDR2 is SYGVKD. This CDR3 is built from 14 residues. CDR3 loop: CAISEGPPHQPQHF. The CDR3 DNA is TGTGCCATCAGTGAGGGGCCGCCCCATCAGCCCCAGCATTTT.

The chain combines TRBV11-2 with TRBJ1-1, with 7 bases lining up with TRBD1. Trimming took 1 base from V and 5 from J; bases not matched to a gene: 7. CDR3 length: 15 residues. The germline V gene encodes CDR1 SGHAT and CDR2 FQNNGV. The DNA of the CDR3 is TGTGCCAGCAGCTTAGCGATGACAGGGTCGACTGAAGCTTTCTTT. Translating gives CASSLAMTGSTEAFF.

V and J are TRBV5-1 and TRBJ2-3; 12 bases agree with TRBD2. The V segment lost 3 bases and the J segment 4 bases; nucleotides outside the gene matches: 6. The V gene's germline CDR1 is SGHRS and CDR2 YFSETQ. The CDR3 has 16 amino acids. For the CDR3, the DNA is TGCGCCAGCAGCTCCCCCGGGACTAGCGGGCCAGATACGCAGTATTTT. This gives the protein CASSSPGTSGPDTQYF. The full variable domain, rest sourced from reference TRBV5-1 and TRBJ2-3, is KAGVTQTPRYLIKTRGQQVTLSCSPISGHRSVSWYQQTPGQGLQFLFEYFSETQRNKGNFPGRFSGRQFSNSRSEMNVSTLELGDSALYLCASSSPGTSGPDTQYFGPGTRLTVL.

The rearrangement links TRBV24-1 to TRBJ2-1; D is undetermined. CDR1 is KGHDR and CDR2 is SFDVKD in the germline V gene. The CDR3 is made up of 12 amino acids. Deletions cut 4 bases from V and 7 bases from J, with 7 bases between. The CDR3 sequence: CATSDWENEQFF. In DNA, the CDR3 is TGTGCCACCAGTGACTGGGAAAATGAGCAGTTCTTC.

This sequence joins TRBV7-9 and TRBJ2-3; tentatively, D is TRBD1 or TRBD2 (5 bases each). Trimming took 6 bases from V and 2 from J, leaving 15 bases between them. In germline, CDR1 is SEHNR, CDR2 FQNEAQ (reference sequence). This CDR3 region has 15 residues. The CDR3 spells CASRPGSSDTDTQYF. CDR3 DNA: TGTGCCAGCAGACCAGGGAGCTCGGACACAGATACGCAGTATTTT. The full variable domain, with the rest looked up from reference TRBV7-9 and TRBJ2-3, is DTGVSQNPRHKITKRGQNVTFRCDPISEHNRLYWYRQTLGQGPEFLTYFQNEAQLEKSRLLSDRFSAERPKGSFSTLEIQRTEQGDSAMYLCASRPGSSDTDTQYFGPGTRLTVL.

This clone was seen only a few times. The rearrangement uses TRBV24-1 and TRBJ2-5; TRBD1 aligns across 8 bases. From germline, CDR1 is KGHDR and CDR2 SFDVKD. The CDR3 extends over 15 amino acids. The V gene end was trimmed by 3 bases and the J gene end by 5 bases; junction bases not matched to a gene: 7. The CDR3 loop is CATSDPGGAKETQYF. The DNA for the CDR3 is TGTGCCACCAGTGATCCAGGGGGCGCAAAGGAGACCCAGTACTTC.

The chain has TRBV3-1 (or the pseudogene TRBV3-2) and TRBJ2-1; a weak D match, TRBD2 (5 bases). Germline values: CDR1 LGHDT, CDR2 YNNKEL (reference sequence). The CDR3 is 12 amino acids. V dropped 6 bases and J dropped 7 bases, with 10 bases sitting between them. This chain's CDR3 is CASRNIANEQFF. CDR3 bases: TGTGCCAGCAGGAATATAGCGAATGAGCAGTTCTTC.

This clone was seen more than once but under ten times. The CDR3 spells CASRLEVPGSDNEKLFF. CDR3 sequence (DNA): TGTGCAAGTCGCTTAGAAGTTCCAGGCTCCGATAATGAAAAACTGTTTTTT. The chain combines TRBV12-2 with TRBJ1-4; the D call in the table, TRBD1, was not verified against the DNA. TRBV12-2 is marked as a pseudogene. This CDR3 is 17 amino acids long.

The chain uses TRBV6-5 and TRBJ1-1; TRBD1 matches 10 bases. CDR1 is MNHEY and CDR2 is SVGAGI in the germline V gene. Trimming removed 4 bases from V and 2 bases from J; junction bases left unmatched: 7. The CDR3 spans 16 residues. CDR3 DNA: TGTGCCAGCAGTTCGAGACAGGGGGCGTCAAACACTGAAGCTTTCTTT. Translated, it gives CASSSRQGASNTEAFF.

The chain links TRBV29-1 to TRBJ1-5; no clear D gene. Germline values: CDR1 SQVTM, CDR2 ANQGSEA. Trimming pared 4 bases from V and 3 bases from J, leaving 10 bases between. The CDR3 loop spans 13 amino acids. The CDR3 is CSVASQYNQPQHF. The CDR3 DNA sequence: TGCAGCGTTGCCTCGCAGTACAATCAGCCCCAGCATTTT.

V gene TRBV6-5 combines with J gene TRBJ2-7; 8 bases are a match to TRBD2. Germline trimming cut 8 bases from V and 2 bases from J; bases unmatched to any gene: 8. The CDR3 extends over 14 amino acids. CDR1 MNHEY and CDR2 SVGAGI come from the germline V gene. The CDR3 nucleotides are TGTGCCAGCGGAATCCGGGAGGGGGCCTACGAGCAGTACTTC. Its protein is CASGIREGAYEQYF.